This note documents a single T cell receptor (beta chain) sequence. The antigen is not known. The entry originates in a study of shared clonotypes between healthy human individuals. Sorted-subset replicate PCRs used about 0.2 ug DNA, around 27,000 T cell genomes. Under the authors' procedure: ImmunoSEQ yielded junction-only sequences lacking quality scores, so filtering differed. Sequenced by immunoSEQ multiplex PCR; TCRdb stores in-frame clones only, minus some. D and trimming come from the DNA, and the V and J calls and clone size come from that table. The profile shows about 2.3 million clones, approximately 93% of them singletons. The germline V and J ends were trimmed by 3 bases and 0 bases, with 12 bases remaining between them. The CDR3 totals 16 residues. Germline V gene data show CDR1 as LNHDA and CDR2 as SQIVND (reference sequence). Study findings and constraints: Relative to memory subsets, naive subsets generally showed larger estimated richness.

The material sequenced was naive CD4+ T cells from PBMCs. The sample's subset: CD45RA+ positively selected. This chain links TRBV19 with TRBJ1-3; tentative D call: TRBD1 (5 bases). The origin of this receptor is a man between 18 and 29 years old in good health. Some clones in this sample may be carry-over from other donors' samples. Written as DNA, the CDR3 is TGTGCCAGTAGTATTGTTCCAGGGCTCTCTGGAAACACCATATATTTT. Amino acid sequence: CASSIVPGLSGNTIYF.